These 27 T cell receptor beta chains share one sample of origin, sequenced in a study of blood T cells in healthy people across ages. Through a sample-barcoded 5' primer and a J-beta primer mix, a second PCR was run for roughly 6 to 11 cycles. Each CDR3 protein is one row after TCRdb ran MiXCR on the 5' RACE reads. The repertoire holds approximately 1.5 million distinct CDR3 sequences, approximately 43% seen once, with about 4% in the top ten. The sample comprised blood. These receptors originate from a young woman in good health.

V and J are TRBV5-1 and TRBJ2-1, with D perhaps being TRBD1 or TRBD2 (5 bases each). Germline V CDR1 and CDR2: SGHRS, YFSETQ. V was clipped by 0 bases and J by 5 bases, with 12 bases between them. The CDR3 runs to 15 residues. The CDR3 is CASSLGQGRHNEQFF. The CDR3 DNA reads as TGCGCCAGCAGCTTGGGGCAGGGACGACACAATGAGCAGTTCTTC.

There are a few counts of this clonotype. J is TRBJ2-3 and V is TRBV7-2; perhaps TRBD1 as D (5 bases). The germline V gene encodes CDR1 SGHTA and CDR2 FQGNSA. CDR3 size: 15 residues. Trimming removed 0 bases from V and 6 bases from J, with 13 bases in between. The DNA of the CDR3 is TGTGCCAGCAGCTTAGCGCAAGGGGCTGCGGATACGCAGTATTTT. This encodes CASSLAQGAADTQYF. The complete variable domain, with remaining parts taken from reference TRBV7-2 and TRBJ2-3, reads GAGVSQSPSNKVTEKGKDVELRCDPISGHTALYWYRQSLGQGLEFLIYFQGNSAPDKSGLPSDRFSAERTGGSVSTLTIQRTQQEDSAVYLCASSLAQGAADTQYFGPGTRLTVL.

The CDR3 loop reads CASSYGTTGELFF. In nucleotides, the CDR3 is TGTGCCAGCAGTTACGGGACGACCGGGGAGCTGTTTTTT. This chain links TRBV6-5 with TRBJ2-2; either TRBD1 or TRBD2 may fit D (5 bases each). The germline gives CDR1 MNHEY, CDR2 SVGAGI. The ends were cut back, 2 bases at V and 5 bases at J, with 6 bases in the middle. This CDR3 is built from 13 residues.

This sequence joins TRBV7-2 and TRBJ1-6, with D uncertain. Germline CDR1 is SGHTA and CDR2 is FQGNSA. The length of the CDR3 is 12 residues. The V and J ends lost 1 base and 9 bases respectively, with 4 bases between them. The CDR3 DNA is TGTGCCAGCAGCTTAGAGGGTTCACCCCTCCACTTT. It is translated as CASSLEGSPLHF.

The J gene is TRBJ2-5, the V gene TRBV20-1, with D possibly called TRBD1 or TRBD2 (6 bases each). The end of the DNA fits TRBJ2-7 better, so the J call may be wrong. Germline CDR1 DFQATT, CDR2 SNEGSKA (reference sequence). The CDR3 spans 13 residues. In DNA form, the CDR3 reads TGCAGTGCTAGAGTCGGCGGAGGGGGCGAGCAGTACTTC. This gives the protein CSARVGGGGEQYF.

This clonotype turned up a few times. Germline is not matched at one junction end, which may reflect a read error. The CDR3 loop is CASSNSWHQLNTEAFF. The CDR3 nucleotides are TGTGCCAGCAGTAACTCATGGCACCAACTGAACACTGAAGCTTTCTTT. The rearrangement joins TRBV6-5 to TRBJ1-1, with D unresolved. The CDR3 has 16 amino acids. The germline V gene has CDR1 MNHEY and CDR2 SVGAGI.

The V and J genes are TRBV7-3 and TRBJ1-2; TRBD1 is a possible D gene (6 bases). V shed 5 bases and J shed 7 bases, with 17 bases lying between them. This CDR3 spans 14 amino acids. Germline CDR1 is SGHTA and CDR2 is FQGTGA. The CDR3 spells CASSASGGLGGYTF. CDR3 bases: TGTGCCAGCAGCGCATCGGGGGGGCTGGGTGGCTACACCTTC.

The chain employs TRBV6-1 and TRBJ2-6, with D uncertain. CDR3 length: 15 residues. Trimming stripped 4 bases from V and 0 bases from J, with 7 bases between. In germline, CDR1 is MNHNS, CDR2 SASEGT. The DNA of the CDR3 is TGTGCCAGCAGTGGACAAGACTCTGGGGCCAACGTCCTGACTTTC. This encodes CASSGQDSGANVLTF.

The rearrangement joins TRBV9 to TRBJ2-5, with 9 bases lining up with TRBD1. The J call is doubtful: the DNA matches TRBJ2-7 better. This CDR3 spans 13 amino acids. Germline loops: CDR1 SGDLS, CDR2 YYNGEE. The CDR3 loop reads CASSNRGRDEQYF. CDR3 sequence (DNA): TGTGCCAGCAGCAACAGGGGGCGAGACGAGCAGTACTTC.

This clonotype was seen a handful of times. The CDR3 region is CASSRRDRIDYEQYF. The DNA of the CDR3 is TGCGCCAGCAGCCGACGGGACAGGATTGACTACGAGCAGTACTTC. V usage is TRBV4-3 and J usage is TRBJ2-7; 8 bases map to TRBD1. V dropped 4 bases and J dropped 3; count of bases not matched to a gene: 8. This CDR3 spans 15 amino acids. Per germline, CDR1 LGHNA and CDR2 YSLEER.

The CDR3 spells CASSLTGTSDKETQYF. CDR3 DNA: TGTGCCAGCAGTTTAACCGGGACTTCTGACAAAGAGACCCAGTACTTC. The chain is built from TRBV12-3 or TRBV12-4 and TRBJ2-5; D might be TRBD2 (6 bases). Deletions cut 2 bases from V and 3 bases from J, with 16 bases between. The CDR3 spans 16 residues.

For the CDR3, the DNA is TGTGCCAGCAGCTCCGGTGGGGGCCGTACCTACGAGCAGTACTTC. This codes for CASSSGGGRTYEQYF. The chain is built from TRBV25-1 and TRBJ2-5, with D possibly being TRBD1 (6 bases). The J call is in doubt because the DNA end fits TRBJ2-7 better. Per germline, CDR1 MGHDK and CDR2 SYGVNS. The length of the CDR3 is 15 residues.

The V gene is TRBV20-1, the J gene TRBJ1-1, with 9 bases aligning to TRBD1. Germline CDR1 and CDR2: DFQATT and SNEGSKA (reference sequence). J lost 3 bases, V lost 2 bases, and 16 bases had no gene match. The CDR3 is 18 residues long. CDR3 loop: CSARIPGTGFLGDTEAFF. The CDR3, as DNA: TGCAGTGCTAGAATACCCGGGACAGGGTTCCTGGGCGACACTGAAGCTTTCTTT.

V usage is TRBV6-5 and J usage is TRBJ2-1; D gene unclear. The CDR3 loop spans 15 amino acids. V lost 2 bases and J lost 0, with 8 bases in between. The V gene's germline CDR1 is MNHEY and CDR2 SVGAGI. CDR3 protein: CASSYEESSYNEQFF. The CDR3 DNA reads as TGTGCCAGCAGTTACGAAGAAAGCTCCTACAATGAGCAGTTCTTC.

This clonotype turned up a few times. This chain joins TRBV20-1 and TRBJ2-3; tentative D call: TRBD1 (5 bases). CDR1 DFQATT and CDR2 SNEGSKA come from the germline V gene (reference sequence). V lost 2 bases, J lost 2 bases, and 8 bases lay in between. CDR3 size: 13 residues. The CDR3 here is CSARSDNTDTQYF. For the CDR3, the DNA is TGCAGTGCTAGATCGGACAACACAGATACGCAGTATTTT.

V is TRBV7-8 and J is TRBJ1-3; D call uncertain. Trimming left V 5 bases short and J 0 bases short, with 11 bases between. Germline V gene data show CDR1 as SGHVS and CDR2 as FQNEAQ. The CDR3 totals 15 residues. CDR3: CASSALAFSGNTIYF. For the CDR3, the DNA is TGTGCCAGCAGCGCCCTGGCCTTCTCTGGAAACACCATATATTTT.

The chain links TRBV12-3 or TRBV12-4 to TRBJ2-5, with D possibly matching TRBD1 (6 bases). Trimming shortened V by 5 bases and J by 6 bases, and 16 bases separated the two germline ends. The CDR3 runs 14 residues. The CDR3: CASSVRTGQKTQYF. In DNA, the CDR3 is TGTGCCAGCAGTGTAAGGACGGGACAAAAGACCCAGTACTTC.

This clonotype has a count of ten or more. This chain uses TRBV20-1 with TRBJ2-7, with D tentatively TRBD1 (6 bases). The CDR3 spans 12 residues. CDR1 is DFQATT, CDR2 SNEGSKA, per germline (reference sequence). Trimming took off 5 bases at V and 3 bases at J, with 11 bases between the two ends. This CDR3 reads CSASDRDYEQYF. DNA of the CDR3: TGCAGTGCTTCGGACAGAGACTACGAGCAGTACTTC.

The V call is TRBV10-3, the J call TRBJ2-7, with 13 bases that match TRBD2. Germline trimming cut 8 bases from V and 1 base from J; bases unmatched to any gene: 14. The CDR3 extends over 18 amino acids. Germline assignment: CDR1 ENHRY and CDR2 SYGVKD. Here the CDR3 DNA reads TGTGCCATCGCGGTTCCAGGGACTAGCGGGACCCTTTCCTACGAGCAGTACTTC. It translates to CAIAVPGTSGTLSYEQYF.

In DNA form, the CDR3 reads TGCAGTGCTAGAAACGGGCTCACTGAAGCTTTCTTT. It yields the protein CSARNGLTEAFF. The V call is TRBV20-1, the J call TRBJ1-1; no clear D gene. Trimming left V 2 bases short and J 4 bases short, with 8 bases between. This CDR3 comprises 12 residues. Germline assignment: CDR1 DFQATT and CDR2 SNEGSKA (reference sequence).

This clonotype was observed a few times. The CDR3 region is CASSGTGTGGNQPQHF. The CDR3 DNA follows: TGTGCCAGCAGTGGAACGGGGACAGGAGGCAATCAGCCCCAGCATTTT. The chain has TRBV25-1 and TRBJ1-5; 8 nucleotides agree with TRBD1. The CDR3 sequence is 16 residues long. V lost 4 bases, J lost 2 bases, and 7 bases stayed unmatched. From germline, CDR1 is MGHDK and CDR2 SYGVNS.

The chain is built from TRBV20-1 and TRBJ2-3; D uncertain. Trimming removed 2 bases from V and 1 base from J, with 10 bases in between. The germline V gene has CDR1 DFQATT and CDR2 SNEGSKA (reference sequence). This CDR3 contains 14 residues. CDR3 sequence reads: CSARSSGRTDTQYF. The CDR3 coding sequence is TGCAGTGCTAGAAGTTCGGGCCGCACAGATACGCAGTATTTT.

This clonotype was found many times. This chain links TRBV7-2 with TRBJ1-2, with D perhaps TRBD1 (6 bases). V was cut by 4 bases and J by 4 bases, with 16 bases left in between. Germline CDR1 reads SGHTA; CDR2 reads FQGNSA. The CDR3 consists of 15 residues. CDR3: CASSSFSQGSYGYTF. The CDR3 DNA reads TGTGCCAGCAGCTCCTTCTCCCAGGGGAGCTATGGCTACACCTTC.

Only a few counts were recorded for this clonotype. This chain links TRBV10-3 with TRBJ2-3; D call uncertain. V lost 7 bases to trimming and J lost 2 bases, with 10 bases between them. The V gene's germline CDR1 is ENHRY and CDR2 SYGVKD. The length of the CDR3 is 13 residues. CDR3 residues: CAIKGINTDTQYF. CDR3 nucleotide sequence: TGTGCCATCAAGGGCATTAACACAGATACGCAGTATTTT.

The CDR3 DNA sequence: TGTGCCAGCAACTCCCTTAGCGGGAGTGCGTCCGAGCAGTACTTC. It specifies CASNSLSGSASEQYF. The chain joins TRBV28 to TRBJ2-5; 9 bases align to TRBD2. The DNA end favors TRBJ2-7, so the J call may be wrong. The CDR3 has 15 residues. Germline lookup yields CDR1 MDHEN and CDR2 SYDVKM.

The chain couples TRBV29-1 to TRBJ2-1, with 11 bases that match TRBD2. The J segment lost 12 bases and the V segment lost 3 bases, leaving 10 bases of the junction unmatched. CDR3 length: 14 residues. Germline V gene data show CDR1 as SQVTM and CDR2 as ANQGSEA. The CDR3 spells CSVELAGGHSRQFF. DNA of the CDR3: TGCAGCGTTGAGCTAGCGGGGGGCCACTCCAGGCAGTTCTTC.

The chain couples TRBV6-2 or TRBV6-3 to TRBJ2-3, with 8 positions matching TRBD2. Trimming took 6 bases from V and 5 from J; bases not matched to a gene: 10. The CDR3 runs to 15 residues. Looked up from germline, CDR1 is MNHEY and CDR2 is SVGEGT. Here the CDR3 DNA reads TGTGCCAGCAGCTATCCGGGACTAGGAATAGATACGCAGTATTTT. It encodes CASSYPGLGIDTQYF.